This T cell receptor (beta chain) was identified during a study of blood T cell repertoires in COVID-19. Across the study: PBMCs, B-cell-depleted T cells, or T cells were the source of the cDNA or gDNA that made up the material.

This clone was seen once. Here immunoSEQ multiplex PCR was the method, and the copy in TCRdb shows in-frame clones only, minus some. The sample comprises approximately 330,000 clones, 87% of which are singletons, and approximately 9.9% rests with the top ten. V lost 3 bases to trimming and J lost 0 bases; unmatched junction nucleotides: 8. This CDR3 has 18 residues. Germline V gene sequence: CDR1 LGHDT, CDR2 YNNKEL (reference sequence). Seattle cases were enrolled at active infection and followed longitudinally. The receptor's source is a man under 40 with COVID-19, enrolled during active disease. Source material: peripheral blood. This rearrangement joins TRBV3-1 (or the pseudogene TRBV3-2) to TRBJ1-2; 12 nucleotides agree with TRBD1. The CDR3 nucleotides read TGTGCCAGCAGCCATTCGGGACAGGGGGCAGGGGCTAACTATGGCTACACCTTC. It is translated as CASSHSGQGAGANYGYTF.